Listed here are 21 T cell receptor beta chains from one sample, sequenced in a study of blood T cell repertoires in COVID-19. The protocol was immunoSEQ multiplex PCR, while the TCRdb copy is restricted to in-frame clones and leaves out a portion. The sample lists approximately 210,000 clones, about 91% seen once, with 1.5% in the top ten. Input material: peripheral blood. The receptor source for this set is a man aged 18 to 35 with active or convalescent COVID-19.

This sequence joins TRBV5-4 and TRBJ2-1; weak D call: TRBD1 (6 bases). Trimming removed 4 bases from V and 6 bases from J, with 11 bases in between. Germline loops: CDR1 SGHNT, CDR2 YYREEE (reference sequence). The CDR3 extends over 13 amino acids. CDR3 sequence reads: CASSLLGGNEQFF. CDR3 coding DNA: TGTGCCAGCAGCCTTCTAGGGGGCAATGAGCAGTTCTTC. Based on the CDR3 plus reference TRBV5-4 and TRBJ2-1, the full variable domain is ETGVTQSPTHLIKTRGQQVTLRCSSQSGHNTVSWYQQALGQGPQFIFQYYREEENGRGNFPPRFSGLQFPNYSSELNVNALELDDSALYLCASSLLGGNEQFFGPGTRLTVL.

The chain employs TRBV10-1 and TRBJ2-7, with a weak D call TRBD1 (5 bases). The V end lost 9 bases, the J end lost 5 bases, and 11 bases lay between the germline ends. The CDR3 is 11 residues long. CDR1 and CDR2 (germline): WNHNN, SYGVQD (reference sequence). In DNA form, the CDR3 reads TGCGCCAGTTCGCAGGGCGACGAGCAGTACTTC. Translated, it gives CASSQGDEQYF.

V and J are TRBV18 and TRBJ2-1; TRBD1 matches 7 bases. CDR3 length equals 15 residues. V lost 6 bases to trimming and J lost 0 bases; unmatched junction nucleotides: 5. The germline CDR1 and CDR2 sequences are KGHSH and LQKENI. CDR3 in DNA: TGTGCCAGCTCGGGACAGTCGAGCTCCTACAATGAGCAGTTCTTC. As protein: CASSGQSSSYNEQFF.

As to this clone: Other DNA sequences in this specimen translate into the identical CDR3. The rearrangement uses TRBV20-1 and TRBJ1-1; D uncertain. Germline CDR1 is DFQATT and CDR2 is SNEGSKA (reference sequence). V was clipped by 3 bases and J by 1 base, with 3 bases between them. The CDR3 contains 11 residues. CDR3 nucleotide sequence: TGCAGTGCTAGCAGGAACACTGAAGCTTTCTTT. Translation: CSASRNTEAFF.

The chain carries TRBV19 and TRBJ1-2; D is ambiguous. The germline V gene encodes CDR1 LNHDA and CDR2 SQIVND (reference sequence). The CDR3 totals 16 residues. Trimming stripped 4 bases from V and 2 bases from J, with 17 bases between. CDR3 loop: CASSTLREIGNYGYTF. CDR3 sequence (DNA): TGTGCCAGTAGTACCCTCCGGGAGATAGGAAACTATGGCTACACCTTC.

The V call is TRBV30, the J call TRBJ1-6; 10 positions agree with TRBD1. The CDR3 loop spans 14 amino acids. The V and J ends lost 3 bases and 7 bases, in that order; junction bases with no gene match: 3. Germline values: CDR1 GTSNPN, CDR2 SVGIG (reference sequence). The CDR3: CAWRAGQGNSPLHF. The CDR3 DNA reads as TGTGCCTGGAGGGCGGGACAGGGGAATTCACCCCTCCACTTT.

This clone appeared once. This sequence joins TRBV27 and TRBJ1-1; 9 positions match TRBD1. Germline V gives CDR1 MNHEY, CDR2 SMNVEV (reference sequence). The CDR3 totals 16 residues. V gave up 4 bases and J gave up 1 base; unmatched junction bases: 7. The CDR3 loop reads CASSSYRGQGNTEAFF. The CDR3 DNA reads TGTGCCAGCAGTTCCTACAGGGGGCAGGGGAACACTGAAGCTTTCTTT.

DNA for the CDR3: TGTGCCAGCAGCCGTATCGGGGAGGGGGTGATATCCTACGAGCAGTACTTC. This codes for CASSRIGEGVISYEQYF. The chain carries TRBV27 and TRBJ2-7; possibly TRBD2 for D (7 bases). CDR1 is MNHEY, CDR2 SMNVEV, per germline (reference sequence). Trimming shortened V by 6 bases and J by 1 base, and 22 bases separated the two germline ends. CDR3 length: 17 residues.

The V and J genes are TRBV6-4 and TRBJ1-4; no reliable D call. The germline gives CDR1 MRHNA, CDR2 SNTAGT. Trimming took 4 bases from V and 0 from J, leaving 15 bases between them. CDR3 length: 17 amino acids. DNA of the CDR3: TGTGCCAGCAGTGTCCCTGGGCTATTTGCAACTAATGAAAAACTGTTTTTT. Amino acids: CASSVPGLFATNEKLFF.

The rearrangement joins TRBV7-2 to TRBJ2-1, with 7 bases that match TRBD1. This CDR3 is 15 amino acids long. Trimming at V came to 0 bases and at J to 9 bases, leaving 8 bases not matched to a gene. The germline gives CDR1 SGHTA, CDR2 FQGNSA. Here the CDR3 reads CASSLARDPGGEQFF. The DNA of the CDR3 is TGTGCCAGCAGCTTAGCCCGGGATCCAGGGGGTGAGCAGTTCTTC.

The chain is built from TRBV7-2 and TRBJ2-5; 12 nucleotides match TRBD1. This CDR3 comprises 15 residues. From germline, CDR1 is SGHTA and CDR2 FQGNSA. J lost 5 bases, V lost 2 bases, and 3 bases had no gene match. CDR3 nucleotides: TGTGCCAGCAGCTTAACCGGGACAGGGGGCGAGACCCAGTACTTC. Translating gives CASSLTGTGGETQYF.

This clone was detected a few times. The chain combines TRBV18 with TRBJ2-7; D might be TRBD1 (6 bases). V gave up 3 bases and J gave up 4 bases, with 10 bases separating them. Germline CDR1 and CDR2: KGHSH and LQKENI. This CDR3 has 13 amino acids. The CDR3 region has the DNA TGTGCCAGCTCACCGGGACAACTATACGAGCAGTACTTC. This codes for CASSPGQLYEQYF.

This clone has just one count. CDR3 bases: TGTGCCAGCGAGGACAGGGGGAACACAGATACGCAGTATTTT. It is translated as CASEDRGNTDTQYF. The chain employs TRBV28 and TRBJ2-3; 10 bases fit TRBD1. The CDR3 has 14 residues. J was trimmed by 2 bases and V by 8 bases; bases with no gene match: 4. Germline CDR1 is MDHEN and CDR2 is SYDVKM.

The chain has TRBV4-3 and TRBJ1-6; maybe TRBD1 (5 bases). Germline-derived CDR1 and CDR2 are LGHNA and YSLEER. The CDR3 totals 15 residues. Trimming removed 0 bases from V and 6 bases from J, with 9 bases in between. CDR3 residues: CASSQESGRNSPLHF. Written as DNA, the CDR3 is TGCGCCAGCAGCCAAGAATCAGGGCGTAATTCACCCCTCCACTTT.

V is TRBV7-3 and J is TRBJ2-3, with 12 nucleotides matching TRBD2. The V gene's germline CDR1 is SGHTA and CDR2 FQGTGA. The CDR3 extends over 17 amino acids. V gave up 4 bases and J gave up 4 bases; unmatched junction bases: 9. CDR3 bases: TGTGCCAGCAGCTCCAAAGGGCTAGCGGGAGGGGCAGATACGCAGTATTTT. Protein sequence: CASSSKGLAGGADTQYF.

The chain is built from TRBV2 and TRBJ1-2; 11 bases are a match to TRBD1. Per the germline V gene, CDR1 is SNHLY and CDR2 is FYNNEI. The CDR3 runs to 15 residues. Trimming at V came to 2 bases and at J to 7 bases, leaving 6 bases not matched to a gene. The CDR3 nucleotides read TGTGCCAGCAGTGAAATCGGACAGGGGGCAGGTGGCTACACCTTC. It yields the protein CASSEIGQGAGGYTF. Looking up the rest from reference TRBV2 and TRBJ1-2 gives the full variable domain: EPEVTQTPSHQVTQMGQEVILRCVPISNHLYFYWYRQILGQKVEFLVSFYNNEISEKSEIFDDQFSVERPDGSNFTLKIRSTKLEDSAMYFCASSEIGQGAGGYTFGSGTRLTVV.

The genes are TRBV24-1 and TRBJ2-1; tentatively, D is TRBD1 (6 bases). The V end was cut by 6 bases, the J end by 1 base, with 15 bases between. CDR3 length: 16 residues. Germline loops: CDR1 KGHDR, CDR2 SFDVKD. The CDR3 bases are TGTGCCACCAGTTCGGATGGGGACATATCCTACAATGAGCAGTTCTTC. Its protein product is CATSSDGDISYNEQFF.

The chain is built from TRBV12-3 or TRBV12-4 and TRBJ2-1, with TRBD2 identical over 9 bases. With V trimmed by 6 bases and J by 8 bases, 2 bases remained unmatched. CDR3 length: 12 residues. As DNA, the CDR3 is TGTGCCAGCAGCGGGACTAGCTATGAGCAGTTCTTC. Translating gives CASSGTSYEQFF.

The J gene is TRBJ1-1, the V gene TRBV7-9; D not certain. This CDR3 has 14 residues. V was clipped by 1 base and J by 3 bases, with 9 bases between them. Germline V lookup: CDR1 SEHNR, CDR2 FQNEAQ (reference sequence). CDR3: CASSLEQAHTEAFF. The DNA for the CDR3 is TGTGCCAGCAGCTTAGAACAAGCGCACACTGAAGCTTTCTTT.

The genes are TRBV10-1 and TRBJ1-1; 10 bases are shared with TRBD1. The CDR3 is 12 amino acids. The V segment lost 6 bases and the J segment 10 bases; nucleotides outside the gene matches: 5. Germline V gene lookup returns CDR1 WNHNN and CDR2 SYGVQD (reference sequence). The CDR3 nucleotides read TGCGCCAGCAGCGCCGGGACAGGGGCAGCTTTCTTT. This codes for CASSAGTGAAFF.

The gene calls are TRBV5-8 and TRBJ2-2; 9 nucleotides agree with TRBD2. From germline, CDR1 is SGHTS and CDR2 YDEGEE. J was trimmed by 2 bases and V by 2 bases; bases with no gene match: 1. The CDR3 is made up of 15 amino acids. The CDR3 sequence: CASSFSGGNTGELFF. CDR3 nucleotides: TGTGCCAGCAGCTTTAGCGGGGGTAACACCGGGGAGCTGTTTTTT.